What follows is one T cell receptor (beta chain) and its context. Its antigen is undetermined. The source of the sample is a study of T cell responses to AZD1222 COVID-19 vaccine. As for the study in general: It was second doses at about 4 or about 12 weeks that were pooled. Study observations and caveats: Most donors were white British, females outnumbered males, and clonal diversity was possibly underestimated.

With 0 bases clipped from V and 6 bases from J, the junction kept 5 bases outside the gene matches. CDR1 is GTSNPN, CDR2 SVGIG, per germline (reference sequence). The length of the CDR3 is 14 residues. Produced via immunoSEQ multiplex PCR; TCRdb's table is partial and in-frame only. The repertoire includes over 120,000 clones, around 90% of them detected once, and about 3.7% sits in the top ten. The clonotype comes from an adult in good health. V usage is TRBV30 and J usage is TRBJ1-5; 7 bases align to TRBD1. The sequencing here drew on peripheral blood, taken on day 0 of AZD1222 vaccination. DNA for the CDR3: TGTGCCTGGAGTGTGGGTACAGGGGCTCAGCCCCAGCATTTT. Translated: CAWSVGTGAQPQHF.